A single sample is the source of the 28 T cell receptor beta chains below, sequenced in a study of early T cells in non-severe SARS-CoV-2 infection. TCRdb called the 5' RACE reads again in MiXCR, with one record for every CDR3 protein. The data hold about 28,000 distinct CDR3 sequences, with more than 4.5% observed a single time. The material sequenced was whole blood. The source is an adult who was a healthcare worker with PCR-confirmed SARS-CoV-2 infection or an uninfected control (not recorded which).

This clonotype was seen at least ten times. An end of the junction does not agree with germline; a read error may underlie this. The chain links TRBV28 to TRBJ1-2; possible D gene TRBD1, 5 bases. There are 14 residues in the CDR3. Germline V gene sequence: CDR1 MDHEN, CDR2 SYDVKM. The CDR3 is CASSFAGREYDYTF. CDR3 nucleotides: TGTGCCAGCAGTTTCGCAGGCAGGGAATATGACTACACCTTC.

The chain has TRBV24-1 and TRBJ1-2, with TRBD1 matching 7 bases. From germline, CDR1 is KGHDR and CDR2 SFDVKD. The trim removed 8 bases at V and 4 bases at J, leaving 6 bases unmatched. CDR3 length: 13 amino acids. This chain's CDR3 is CATTDRTRYGYTF. CDR3 nucleotides: TGTGCCACCACGGACAGGACCCGCTATGGCTACACCTTC.

This chain uses TRBV7-9 with TRBJ2-5; no firm D call. Trimming cost V 7 bases and J 4 bases, with 19 bases left between them. The CDR3 contains 15 residues. From germline, CDR1 is SEHNR and CDR2 FQNEAQ (reference sequence). DNA for the CDR3: TGTGCCAGCAAATTCCGCCCGGATCCCCGAGAGACCCAGTACTTC. This encodes CASKFRPDPRETQYF.

The chain is built from TRBV10-1 and TRBJ2-3, with 8 bases identical to TRBD1. J was trimmed by 3 bases and V by 2 bases; bases with no gene match: 4. Germline CDR1 WNHNN, CDR2 SYGVQD (reference sequence). This CDR3 has 15 residues. The CDR3 region is CASSEGDRRTDTQYF. CDR3 nucleotide sequence: TGCGCCAGCAGTGAGGGGGACAGGAGAACAGATACGCAGTATTTT.

The V gene is TRBV12-5, the J gene TRBJ1-1; a possible D gene is TRBD1 (5 bases). The CDR3 sequence is 16 residues long. Germline values: CDR1 LGHNT, CDR2 FRNRAP. V was clipped by 4 bases and J by 3 bases, with 18 bases between them. CDR3 amino acids: CASGSPGRLYDTEAFF. DNA for the CDR3: TGTGCTAGTGGTTCCCCAGGGCGGTTGTACGACACTGAAGCTTTCTTT.

This clonotype appeared a few times. The chain employs TRBV21-1 and TRBJ1-5; the table assigns TRBD1, which was not confirmed against the DNA. TRBV21-1 is noted as a pseudogene. This CDR3 has 16 residues. CDR3 coding DNA: TGTGCCAGCAGCCCCGGACAGGGAGTGAATAATCAGCCCCAGCATTTT. As protein: CASSPGQGVNNQPQHF.

This clonotype was detected many times. This chain joins TRBV28 and TRBJ1-2; D is possibly TRBD1 (5 bases). CDR1 and CDR2 from the germline V gene are MDHEN and SYDVKM. CDR3 length: 12 residues. V was trimmed by 10 bases and J by 4 bases, leaving 13 bases between them. This CDR3 is CATELTAYGYTF. The CDR3 coding sequence is TGTGCCACGGAATTGACAGCCTATGGCTACACCTTC.

This rearrangement joins TRBV28 to TRBJ2-3; tentatively, D is TRBD2 (5 bases). The CDR3 loop spans 11 amino acids. V dropped 9 bases and J dropped 4 bases, with 8 bases sitting between them. From germline, CDR1 is MDHEN and CDR2 SYDVKM. The CDR3 sequence is CASEGADTQYF. The CDR3 DNA is TGTGCCAGTGAGGGTGCAGATACGCAGTATTTT.

By its share, this clonotype is medium-sized. V is TRBV30 and J is TRBJ1-1; the D gene is possibly TRBD1 (5 bases). Germline V gene lookup returns CDR1 GTSNPN and CDR2 SVGIG (reference sequence). This CDR3 is built from 11 residues. V was cut by 2 bases and J by 8 bases, with 9 bases left in between. CDR3 region: CAWSWEGEAFF. The CDR3 DNA is TGTGCCTGGAGTTGGGAGGGGGAAGCTTTCTTT.

This clonotype has a count of ten or more. The chain joins TRBV11-2 to TRBJ2-3; TRBD2 matches at 9 bases. Per germline, CDR1 SGHAT and CDR2 FQNNGV. The length of the CDR3 is 17 residues. V dropped 2 bases and J dropped 6; count of bases not matched to a gene: 12. This chain's CDR3 is CASSLLHPGLASDTQYF. CDR3 DNA: TGTGCCAGCAGCTTACTCCACCCGGGACTAGCTTCTGATACGCAGTATTTT.

In this sample, this clonotype turned up many times. The chain's CDR3 is CASSGLREQKGQFF. The CDR3 DNA reads as TGTGCCAGCAGCGGACTCCGGGAACAAAAAGGGCAGTTCTTC. The chain has TRBV5-8 and TRBJ2-1, with D perhaps matching TRBD2 (5 bases). The V end was cut by 4 bases, the J end by 12 bases, with 20 bases between. This CDR3 spans 14 amino acids. Germline lookup yields CDR1 SGHTS and CDR2 YDEGEE.

This clonotype was seen only a few times. The chain combines TRBV6-2 or TRBV6-3 with TRBJ2-3; either TRBD1 or TRBD2 may fit D (5 bases each). V lost 6 bases, J lost 0 bases, and 10 bases lay in between. Germline V gene sequence: CDR1 MNHEY, CDR2 SVGEGT. The CDR3 spans 14 residues. DNA of the CDR3: TGTGCCAGCAGGGGACCCGCTAGCACAGATACGCAGTATTTT. Translation gives CASRGPASTDTQYF.

The sample holds many counts of this clonotype. The chain carries TRBV28 and TRBJ1-2; D not resolved. This CDR3 region has 15 residues. The ends were cut back, 4 bases at V and 6 bases at J, with 18 bases in the middle. Germline V lookup: CDR1 MDHEN, CDR2 SYDVKM. The CDR3 DNA sequence: TGTGCCAGCAGTTCCCTATCGCGATACGGGAATGGCTACACCTTC. This gives the protein CASSSLSRYGNGYTF.

This clonotype was detected ten times or more. V is TRBV20-1 and J is TRBJ1-1; TRBD1 aligns across 7 bases. This CDR3 contains 14 residues. Unmatched junction bases numbered 10, after V lost 5 bases and J lost 4 bases. Germline CDR1 is DFQATT and CDR2 is SNEGSKA (reference sequence). The CDR3 sequence: CSARQGVTTTEAFF. In DNA, the CDR3 is TGCAGTGCTCGCCAGGGGGTGACGACCACTGAAGCTTTCTTT.

In its sample, this clonotype is medium-sized. The chain carries TRBV29-1 and TRBJ2-2, with D possibly TRBD1 on 5 matching bases. This CDR3 spans 14 amino acids. V gave up 7 bases and J gave up 2 bases, with 14 bases separating them. Looked up from germline, CDR1 is SQVTM and CDR2 is ANQGSEA. The CDR3 loop reads CSASGPGNTGELFF. CDR3 DNA: TGCAGCGCCTCAGGGCCAGGAAACACCGGGGAGCTGTTTTTT.

This clonotype came up many times. V and J are TRBV12-3 or TRBV12-4 and TRBJ2-2, with D possibly TRBD2 on 6 matching bases. The CDR3 contains 13 residues. The V end lost 9 bases, the J end lost 1 base, and 9 bases lay between the germline ends. CDR3 DNA: TGTGCCAGTCGCGGGGAGAACACCGGGGAGCTGTTTTTT. Amino acid sequence: CASRGENTGELFF.

This clonotype was observed a few times. The J gene is TRBJ2-7, the V gene TRBV11-2; D is unclear. The germline CDR1 and CDR2 sequences are SGHAT and FQNNGV. The CDR3 runs to 12 residues. The ends were cut back, 5 bases at V and 7 bases at J, with 12 bases in the middle. The CDR3 DNA follows: TGTGCCAGCAGCCTCGGCAGGCGAGAGCAGTACTTC. This codes for CASSLGRREQYF.

There are many counts of this clonotype. The gene calls are TRBV7-2 and TRBJ1-1, with D uncertain. CDR1 and CDR2 from the germline V gene are SGHTA and FQGNSA. The CDR3 spans 11 residues. V lost 3 bases to trimming and J lost 3 bases, with 2 bases between them. CDR3 bases: TGTGCCAGCAGCTTCCACACTGAAGCTTTCTTT. Its protein product is CASSFHTEAFF.

This clonotype was found a few times. This rearrangement joins TRBV5-1 to TRBJ2-1; D is undetermined. CDR3 length: 12 residues. Germline CDR1 and CDR2: SGHRS and YFSETQ. V was cut by 0 bases and J by 5 bases, with 3 bases left in between. The CDR3 region has the DNA TGCGCCAGCAGCTTGGTAGACAATGAGCAGTTCTTC. This sequence encodes CASSLVDNEQFF.

The chain couples TRBV14 to TRBJ1-6; no reliable D call. Germline CDR1 SGHDN, CDR2 FVKESK. Trimming cost V 1 base and J 7 bases, with 14 bases left between them. This CDR3 is 16 amino acids long. In DNA, the CDR3 is TGTGCCAGCAGCCAAGGGCCCCAGCGGGCCAATTCACCCCTCCACTTT. It codes for CASSQGPQRANSPLHF.

This clonotype was counted at least ten times. This chain connects TRBV19 to TRBJ1-2; 9 positions agree with TRBD1. V lost 2 bases and J lost 7; bases outside the gene matches: 5. The V gene's germline CDR1 is LNHDA and CDR2 SQIVND (reference sequence). The CDR3 totals 14 residues. The CDR3, as DNA: TGTGCCAGTAGTATATATGGGGACAGGGCTGGCTACACCTTC. Its translation is CASSIYGDRAGYTF.

At least ten counts were recorded for this clonotype. The CDR3 DNA sequence: TGTGCCAGCAGTTTTCGCAGATTTTCCTACGAGCAGTACTTC. Amino acid sequence: CASSFRRFSYEQYF. This chain joins TRBV12-3 or TRBV12-4 and TRBJ2-7; no clear D gene. With 3 bases removed from V and 1 base from J, the gap between germline ends came to 10 bases. The CDR3 totals 14 residues.

This clonotype was picked up many times. V is TRBV7-2 and J is TRBJ1-2, with D hard to call. The CDR3 loop spans 12 amino acids. Per the germline V gene, CDR1 is SGHTA and CDR2 is FQGNSA. V was trimmed by 5 bases and J by 2 bases, leaving 6 bases between them. This chain's CDR3 is CASSPSNYGYTF. The CDR3, as DNA: TGTGCCAGCAGCCCTAGCAACTATGGCTACACCTTC.

This clonotype was counted only a few times. The chain uses TRBV6-2 or TRBV6-3 and TRBJ2-4, with a tentative D call TRBD2 (6 bases). Trimming left V 5 bases short and J 6 bases short, with 14 bases between. The germline gives CDR1 MNHEY, CDR2 SVGEGT. This CDR3 is built from 14 residues. The CDR3 DNA reads TGTGCCAGCAGTCGACGGGAGCCAGGAAACATTCAGTACTTC. Translation: CASSRREPGNIQYF.

This clonotype has a count of ten or more. The chain couples TRBV7-2 to TRBJ2-7; 10 nucleotides align to TRBD2. Germline loops: CDR1 SGHTA, CDR2 FQGNSA. CDR3 length: 16 amino acids. J gave up 2 bases and V 2 bases, and 6 bases lay outside the gene matches. CDR3 sequence: CASSLSGLASPYEQYF. DNA for the CDR3: TGTGCCAGCAGCTTATCGGGACTAGCGTCGCCCTACGAGCAGTACTTC.

This clonotype was recorded a few times. V is TRBV11-2 and J is TRBJ1-4; tentative D call: TRBD1 (5 bases). Per the germline V gene, CDR1 is SGHAT and CDR2 is FQNNGV. V was trimmed by 1 base and J by 7 bases, leaving 16 bases between them. CDR3 size: 16 residues. The CDR3 reads CASSLGKGRLREKLFF. The CDR3 bases are TGTGCCAGCAGCTTAGGAAAGGGGCGCCTGCGTGAAAAACTGTTTTTT.

This clonotype was seen more than once but under ten times. The V call is TRBV30, the J call TRBJ1-2; D is perhaps TRBD1 (6 bases). This CDR3 is 15 amino acids long. The V gene's germline CDR1 is GTSNPN and CDR2 SVGIG (reference sequence). V lost 5 bases and J lost 4, with 20 bases in between. CDR3 sequence reads: CAWEIGRGIPYGYTF. CDR3 DNA: TGTGCCTGGGAAATTGGCAGGGGAATCCCCTATGGCTACACCTTC.

The chain combines TRBV11-2 with TRBJ1-5; D not resolved. Germline CDR1 SGHAT, CDR2 FQNNGV. This CDR3 region has 16 residues. V was shortened by 5 bases and J by 4 bases, with 18 bases between the two germline ends. CDR3 region: CASSATTAERNQPQHF. The CDR3, as DNA: TGTGCCAGCAGCGCCACGACGGCGGAGAGGAATCAGCCCCAGCATTTT. The full variable domain, with the rest looked up from reference TRBV11-2 and TRBJ1-5, is EAGVAQSPRYKIIEKRQSVAFWCNPISGHATLYWYQQILGQGPKLLIQFQNNGVVDDSQLPKDRFSAERLKGVDSTLKIQPAKLEDSAVYLCASSATTAERNQPQHFGDGTRLSIL.